The clone carrying this TCR beta chain was seen more than once but under ten times. The target antigen is unknown. Purified naive CD4+ T cells were depleted of CD25+ Tregs. The CDR3 extends over 15 amino acids. The V and J ends lost 0 bases and 5 bases respectively, with 15 bases between them. The V gene's germline CDR1 is SGHKS and CDR2 YYEKEE (reference sequence). In TCRdb, the 5' RACE reads were re-called with MiXCR into one record per CDR3 protein. The sample lists roughly 38,000 distinct CDR3 sequences, about 20% occurring once. Overall study results and limits: Tumor memory CD4+ T cell TCR gene usage clustered with blood and lymph node memory CD4+ cells and lymph node naive CD4+ cells.

Sample: naive CD4+ T cells sorted from a lymph node. The subset was: naive CD4+ T cells, CD4+CD45RA+CD25-. This chain uses TRBV5-5 with TRBJ2-7; D is undetermined. The receptor comes from a female donor with breast cancer. CDR3 sequence: CASSLAFPTVDEQYF. DNA for the CDR3: TGTGCCAGCAGCTTGGCCTTCCCGACGGTCGACGAGCAGTACTTC.